These 13 T cell receptor beta chains came from one sample sequenced in a study of human T cells and chemical hapten exposure. The time point was: pre-sensitization, week 0. The treatment here: therapeutic diphenylcyclopropenone sensitization with weekly scalp DPC. TCRdb passed the RACE reads through MiXCR, listing each CDR3 protein once. The data contain under 400,000 distinct CDR3 sequences, about 5.1% of them singletons. The sequenced sample was whole blood, obtained in connection with sensitization to the hapten diphenylcyclopropenone (DPC). The receptors stem from a woman aged 45-60 years with alopecia areata. Some clones in this sample may be carry-over from other donors' samples.

This clonotype was detected only a few times. CDR3 in DNA: TGTGCCAGCAGCCCGACTAGCGGGAGCTCCTACGAGCAGTACTTC. Translated: CASSPTSGSSYEQYF. The V gene is TRBV9, the J gene TRBJ2-7; 12 bases map to TRBD2. The germline V gene has CDR1 SGDLS and CDR2 YYNGEE. The CDR3 sequence is 15 residues long. Trimming removed 4 bases from V and 0 bases from J; junction bases left unmatched: 2.

This clonotype was seen a few times. The chain employs TRBV7-9 and TRBJ2-5; D possibly uses TRBD1 or TRBD2 (6 bases each). Germline-derived CDR1 and CDR2 are SEHNR and FQNEAQ (reference sequence). V shed 5 bases and J shed 5 bases, with 21 bases lying between them. The CDR3 sequence is 16 residues long. CDR3 nucleotides: TGTGCCAGCAGCCTATTATTGCCGGGGGCAGGGGAGACCCAGTACTTC. This gives the protein CASSLLLPGAGETQYF.

This clonotype was seen repeatedly, ten times or more. V usage is TRBV27 and J usage is TRBJ2-3; D is perhaps TRBD2 (6 bases). Germline values: CDR1 MNHEY, CDR2 SMNVEV (reference sequence). Trimming shortened V by 3 bases and J by 0 bases, and 16 bases separated the two germline ends. The CDR3 loop spans 17 amino acids. The CDR3 protein is CASSFFWSAGSTDTQYF. The CDR3 nucleotides read TGTGCCAGCAGTTTCTTTTGGTCAGCGGGCAGCACAGATACGCAGTATTTT.

The rearrangement joins TRBV28 to TRBJ1-2; D gene ambiguous. The length of the CDR3 is 11 residues. Germline V gene data show CDR1 as MDHEN and CDR2 as SYDVKM. V dropped 4 bases and J dropped 8 bases, with 8 bases sitting between them. The CDR3, as DNA: TGTGCCAGCAGTTCTTTGGGGGGCTACACCTTC. Translating gives CASSSLGGYTF.

This clonotype was recorded many times. This sequence joins TRBV6-2 or TRBV6-3 and TRBJ1-5, with D hard to call. The CDR3 totals 12 residues. V gave up 6 bases and J gave up 5 bases, with 8 bases separating them. The germline V gene encodes CDR1 MNHEY and CDR2 SVGEGT. CDR3 in DNA: TGTGCCAGCAGCCGACCGGATCAGCCCCAGCATTTT. Its protein is CASSRPDQPQHF.

The chain joins TRBV9 to TRBJ2-1, with 11 bases fitting TRBD1. The ends lost 2 bases at V and 4 bases at J; junction bases unmatched: 8. Germline CDR1 and CDR2: SGDLS and YYNGEE. CDR3 length: 17 amino acids. The CDR3 DNA sequence: TGTGCCAGCAGCGTCGGACAGGGGGCTCAGGGATACAATGAGCAGTTCTTC. Encoded protein: CASSVGQGAQGYNEQFF.

This clonotype has a count of ten or more. CDR3 in DNA: TGTGCCAGCAGTGAAGGGAGGGCTGAAGCTTTCTTT. Its protein product is CASSEGRAEAFF. J is TRBJ1-1 and V is TRBV6-1, with unresolved D. V lost 1 base, J lost 6 bases, and 6 bases lay in between. From germline, CDR1 is MNHNS and CDR2 SASEGT. This CDR3 region has 12 residues.

This clonotype was counted between two and nine times. This chain connects TRBV12-3 or TRBV12-4 to TRBJ2-1; D is perhaps TRBD2 (6 bases). V gave up 5 bases and J gave up 5 bases, with 16 bases separating them. The CDR3 is 15 amino acids. The CDR3 bases are TGTGCCAGCAGTGCCCCGGGACTCATAAACAATGAGCAGTTCTTC. The encoded protein is CASSAPGLINNEQFF.

In this sample, this clonotype turned up many times. The genes are TRBV12-3 or TRBV12-4 and TRBJ1-4; 8 bases match TRBD1. Losses at the gene ends were 5 bases for V and 0 bases for J; bases not matched to a gene: 5. CDR3 size: 16 residues. The CDR3 region is CASSPGQGATNEKLFF. The CDR3 nucleotides read TGTGCCAGCAGTCCCGGACAGGGAGCAACTAATGAAAAACTGTTTTTT.

This clonotype was recorded many times. J is TRBJ2-3 and V is TRBV5-1; D is undetermined. The CDR3 runs to 16 residues. Germline assignment: CDR1 SGHRS and CDR2 YFSETQ. V was pared by 0 bases and J by 2 bases, with 13 bases between. The DNA for the CDR3 is TGCGCCAGCAGCTTGGAGGGCCCAACATCCACAGATACGCAGTATTTT. Its translation: CASSLEGPTSTDTQYF.

CDR3 residues: CAISTPDRDNSPLHF. The CDR3 nucleotides read TGTGCCATCAGTACACCGGACAGGGATAATTCACCCCTCCACTTT. This chain joins TRBV10-3 and TRBJ1-6; 8 positions agree with TRBD1. This CDR3 is 15 amino acids long. Germline lookup yields CDR1 ENHRY and CDR2 SYGVKD. The trim removed 5 bases at V and 5 bases at J, leaving 5 bases unmatched.

This clonotype was picked up many times. J is TRBJ1-1 and V is TRBV5-1; D may be TRBD1 (5 bases). V was trimmed by 2 bases and J by 4 bases, leaving 15 bases between them. Germline V gene lookup returns CDR1 SGHRS and CDR2 YFSETQ. The length of the CDR3 is 15 residues. The CDR3 bases are TGCGCCAGCAGCTTACGGGAGGGGCTGGCCACTGAAGCTTTCTTT. Translating it yields CASSLREGLATEAFF.

This clonotype has at least ten counts. V and J are TRBV4-2 and TRBJ2-3, with D uncertain. Trimming stripped 0 bases from V and 5 bases from J, with 6 bases between. There are 13 residues in the CDR3. Germline lookup yields CDR1 LGHNA and CDR2 YNFKEQ. CDR3 sequence: CASSQDRVDTQYF. The CDR3 DNA follows: TGTGCCAGCAGCCAAGATCGTGTAGATACGCAGTATTTT.